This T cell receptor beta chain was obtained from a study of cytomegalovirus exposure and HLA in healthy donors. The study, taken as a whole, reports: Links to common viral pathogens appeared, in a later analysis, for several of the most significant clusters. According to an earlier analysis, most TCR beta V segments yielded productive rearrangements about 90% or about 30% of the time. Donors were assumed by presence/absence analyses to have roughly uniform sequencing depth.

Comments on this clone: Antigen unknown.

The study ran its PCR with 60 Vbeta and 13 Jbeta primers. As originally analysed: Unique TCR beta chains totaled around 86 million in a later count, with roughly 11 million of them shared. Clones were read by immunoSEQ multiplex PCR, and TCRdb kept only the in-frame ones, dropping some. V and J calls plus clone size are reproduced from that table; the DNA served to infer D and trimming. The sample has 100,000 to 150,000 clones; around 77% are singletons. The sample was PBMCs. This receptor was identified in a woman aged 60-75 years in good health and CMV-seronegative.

CDR3: CASSAQGDRGVGYF. CDR3 sequence (DNA): TGTGCCAGCAGTGCCCAGGGAGACAGGGGGGTCGGGTACTTC. The chain couples TRBV25-1 to TRBJ2-5; 9 nucleotides agree with TRBD1. The CDR3 is 14 amino acids. J lost 13 bases, V lost 4 bases, and 13 bases had no gene match. Germline CDR1 and CDR2: MGHDK and SYGVNS.